Listed below are T cell receptor beta chains from one sample, sequenced in a study of cytomegalovirus exposure and HLA in healthy donors. Using immunoSEQ multiplex PCR, the repertoire was profiled, and TCRdb retains in-frame clones only, with some absent. The sample shows approximately 210,000 clones, over 75% of them seen only once. Input material: PBMCs. The receptors come from a woman between 50 and 59 years old in good health and CMV-seropositive. The CDR3 runs from the conserved cysteine through the conserved F or W. The D gene is left open where the match is weak. Expanded clones are given a class, and other clones once, few, many or no size at all.

j_call | d_call | v_call | clone_size | cdr3_nt | cdr3_aa
TRBJ2-2 | - | TRBV7-3 | - | TGTGCCAGCAGCTTACTTCCAACACCCCCACCCGGGGAGCTGTTTTTT | CASSLLPTPPPGELFF
TRBJ2-7 | - | TRBV5-1 | - | TGCGCCAGCAGCTTGGATGGGGCCTCCTACGAGCAGTACTTC | CASSLDGASYEQYF
TRBJ2-1 | TRBD1 | TRBV18 | - | TGTGCCAGCTCATCCGGGACAGGGCATTACAATGAGCAGTTCTTC | CASSSGTGHYNEQFF
TRBJ2-3 | - | TRBV7-3 | - | TGTGCCAGCAGCTCCGGGGTATTTCTGCCTAGCACAGATACGCAGTATTTT | CASSSGVFLPSTDTQYF
TRBJ1-1 | TRBD1 | TRBV6-1 | - | TGTGCCAGCAGAGACAGGGGGCTCGCCCCTGAAGCTTTCTTT | CASRDRGLAPEAFF
TRBJ1-3 | - | TRBV5-1 | - | TGCGCCAGCAGCTTGGCGGGGGACTCTGGAAACACCATATATTTT | CASSLAGDSGNTIYF
TRBJ1-2 | - | TRBV2 | - | TGTGCCAGCAGGATTGACACCCACTATGGCTACACCTTC | CASRIDTHYGYTF
TRBJ2-3 | TRBD2 | TRBV5-4 | few | TGTGCCAGCAGCTTGCGCCAGCGGGGGGGCCTCGATACGCAGTATTTT | CASSLRQRGGLDTQYF
TRBJ2-1 | - | TRBV7-9 | - | TGTGCCAGCAGCTTAGCCGGAGTGGATGAGCAGTTCTTC | CASSLAGVDEQFF
TRBJ1-1 | - | TRBV19 | - | TGTGCCAGTAGTTTCCAGGGCCCAGGCGGAACTGAAGCTTTCTTT | CASSFQGPGGTEAFF
TRBJ2-4 | TRBD1 | TRBV5-6 | few | TGTGCCAGCGGGGACAGGGGGCTTTACATTCAGTACTTC | CASGDRGLYIQYF
TRBJ1-2 | - | TRBV7-3 | - | TGTGCCAGCAGCCTGGGACAAATGATCTATGGCTACACCTTC | CASSLGQMIYGYTF
TRBJ2-7 | TRBD1 | TRBV4-2 | - | TGTGCCAGCAGCCGAAGCTGGGACAGGGGTTACGAGCAGTACTTC | CASSRSWDRGYEQYF
TRBJ1-2 | TRBD1 | TRBV6-5 | - | TGTGCCAGCAGTTACCGGGGACAGGGGGCTAACTATGGCTACACCTTC | CASSYRGQGANYGYTF
TRBJ1-1 | - | TRBV29-1 | - | TGCAGCGTTGACCCAGGTCCCTGGAACACTGAAGCTTTCTTT | CSVDPGPWNTEAFF
TRBJ2-7 | TRBD1 | TRBV2 | - | TGTGCCAGCAGGAGGACAGGCCAGGGGCACGAGCAGTACTTC | CASRRTGQGHEQYF
TRBJ1-4 | - | TRBV23-1 | - | TGCGCCAGCAGTCAGTCCTTCACGCGGGGGCGGAGAACTAATGAAAAACTGTTTTTT | CASSQSFTRGRRTNEKLFF
TRBJ1-2 | - | TRBV7-3 | - | TGTGCCAGCAGCTTAAGGGGAGGGGTGGGCTACACCTTC | CASSLRGGVGYTF
TRBJ2-5 | TRBD2 | TRBV7-8 | - | TGTGCCAGCAGCTTAGGTCGCCTCGCGGGGGGCGGGGAGACCCAGTACTTC | CASSLGRLAGGGETQYF
TRBJ2-7 | - | TRBV20-1 | - | TGCAGTGCCCAACAGGAGTACGAGCAGTACTTC | CSAQQEYEQYF
TRBJ2-2 | TRBD2 | TRBV27 | - | TGTGCCAGCAGATTAGCGGGGGCCCTGAACACCGGGGAGCTGTTTTTT | CASRLAGALNTGELFF
TRBJ1-2 | - | TRBV29-1 | - | TGCAGCGTTGAAGGTAGCACTAACTATGGCTACACCTTC | CSVEGSTNYGYTF